This T cell receptor beta chain was recovered during a study of T cell changes during pregnancy in multiple sclerosis. The V gene end was trimmed by 5 bases and the J gene end by 7 bases; junction bases not matched to a gene: 12. The V gene's germline CDR1 is SGHDT and CDR2 YYEEEE. The CDR3 runs to 15 residues. This clone was found once. Assay used: immunoSEQ multiplex PCR; TCRdb lists only in-frame clones, some missing. In the table there are 27,000 or so clones, roughly 90% of which are singletons. Sequencing was performed on CD8+ T cells from peripheral blood mononuclear cells, taken in the second trimester of pregnancy. J is TRBJ1-1 and V is TRBV5-6, with TRBD1 identical over 9 bases. The receptor's source is a female donor with multiple sclerosis, enrolled in a pregnancy study. The chain's CDR3 is CASSPPTGGGGEAFF. CDR3 nucleotides: TGTGCCAGCAGTCCCCCAACAGGGGGCGGAGGTGAAGCTTTCTTT. Full variable domain (missing parts from reference TRBV5-6 and TRBJ1-1): DAGVTQSPTHLIKTRGQQVTLRCSPKSGHDTVSWYQQALGQGPQFIFQYYEEEERQRGNFPDRFSGHQFPNYSSELNVNALLLGDSALYLCASSPPTGGGGEAFFGQGTRLTVV.